This entry concerns a single T cell receptor beta chain. This CDR3 is built from 14 residues. Sequenced by immunoSEQ multiplex PCR; TCRdb stores in-frame clones only, minus some. Of under 150,000 clones detected, approximately 79% appear once; the ten largest clones hold under 10%. The data were obtained in a study of blood T cell repertoires in COVID-19. About the research overall: The origin of the acute and convalescent COVID-19 samples was the United States, Italy and Spain.

The sequenced sample consisted of peripheral blood. The chain recombines TRBV21-1 with TRBJ2-7; the D segment call TRBD2 is taken from the table without a DNA check. TRBV21-1 is a listed pseudogene. The clonotype was recovered from a man in his forties or fifties with active or convalescent COVID-19. CDR3 sequence (DNA): TGTGCCAGCAGCAAACGGGAGTTTTCCTACGAGCAGTACTTC. Its translation is CASSKREFSYEQYF.